This T cell receptor (beta chain) stems from a study of T cell repertoires in cytomegalovirus infection. Overall study: The authors used CMV epitopes that were HLA-C-restricted (recently identified) and HLA-B-restricted (well studied). Whole-study results and caveats: Pooled public TCR beta family frequency picked out CMV carriers with the relevant HLA. In two of eight donors, the top clonotype was HLA-C-restricted CMV-specific.

As regards this clonotype: Its matching antigen is unknown.

This CDR3 is built from 13 residues. Germline V gene lookup returns CDR1 SGHKS and CDR2 YYEKEE (reference sequence). Between the trimmed V and J ends, which lost 0 bases and 6 bases, there was a span of 9 bases. Via MiXCR, TCRdb re-called the reads, giving one row per CDR3 protein. The sample contains fewer than 900,000 distinct CDR3 sequences, 25% to 30% of which appear only once. Here the sequenced sample was cultured CD8+ T cells from PBMCs, taken from culture after CMV antigen stimulation. The chain is built from TRBV5-5 and TRBJ1-1, with D possibly TRBD1 on 5 matching bases. The clonotype comes from a human donor in good health (CMV status not recorded). Some clones in this sample may be carry-over from other donors' samples. CDR3 coding DNA: TGTGCCAGCAGCTTGGTGGGGACCCCTGAAGCTTTCTTT. Translated: CASSLVGTPEAFF. Filled out from reference TRBV5-5 and TRBJ1-1, the complete variable domain reads DAGVTQSPTHLIKTRGQQVTLRCSPISGHKSVSWYQQVLGQGPQFIFQYYEKEERGRGNFPDRFSARQFPNYSSELNVNALLLGDSALYLCASSLVGTPEAFFGQGTRLTVV.